These T cell receptor beta chains were read from a single sample in a study of T cells in Graves' hyperthyroidism and ophthalmopathy. TCRdb redid the calling of the multiplex PCR reads with MiXCR, one entry per CDR3 protein. The sample consists of some 600,000 distinct CDR3 sequences, more than 11% of them appearing once. Sequenced material: blood. These receptors were taken from a woman aged 25 to 39 with Graves' hyperthyroidism that later progressed to Graves' ophthalmopathy. Each CDR3 is given with its conserved first and last residue. The D gene is left open where the match is weak. Clone size, where shown, is once, few, many, or a class for clones that have expanded.

clone size	V gene	J gene	D gene	CDR3 DNA	CDR3 protein
once	TRBV6-9	TRBJ2-2	TRBD1	TGTGCCAGCACGGACAGGTACACCGGGGAGCTGTTTTTT	CASTDRYTGELFF
many	TRBV5-1	TRBJ2-3	.	TGCGCCAGCAGCTTGGCTAGCGACTCCGCAGATACGCAGTATTTT	CASSLASDSADTQYF
many	TRBV28	TRBJ2-5	TRBD2	TGTGCCAGCAGCCGGGGACTAGCGGGAGGGGGGGAGACCCAGTACTTC	CASSRGLAGGGETQYF
many	TRBV24-1	TRBJ2-1	TRBD2	TGTGCCACCAGTGCTAGCGGGAGGGTCGATGAGCAGTTCTTC	CATSASGRVDEQFF
many	TRBV9	TRBJ1-4	.	TGTGCCAGCAGCCCCGGGATTTCTAATGAAAAACTGTTTTTT	CASSPGISNEKLFF
few	TRBV4-1	TRBJ1-1	.	TGCGCCAGCAGCCAAGATCGGGCTGAACAGAACACTGAAGCTTTCTTT	CASSQDRAEQNTEAFF
many	TRBV7-9	TRBJ2-1	.	TGTGCCAGCAGCTTAGATCCAGTCCAGGGGTGGATTAGGAATGAGCAGTTCTTC	CASSLDPVQGWIRNEQFF
many	TRBV3-1	TRBJ2-1	.	TGTGCCAGCAGCCAGGTAGCGGCATCCTACAATGAGCAGTTCTTC	CASSQVAASYNEQFF
many	TRBV6-1	TRBJ2-7	TRBD1	TGTGCCAGCAGCTCTACACCGGGACAGAGCTCCTACGAGCAGTACTTC	CASSSTPGQSSYEQYF
many	TRBV4-2	TRBJ2-1	TRBD2	TGTGCCAGCAGCCGGGCGACTAGCGGGAGCAACAATGAGCAGTTCTTC	CASSRATSGSNNEQFF
few	TRBV20-1	TRBJ2-3	.	TGCAGTGCTAGGGCCCGCACAGATACGCAGTATTTT	CSARARTDTQYF
many	TRBV5-1	TRBJ2-7	.	TGCGCCAGCAGCAGACAGGTATCGGGAAGCGAGCAGTACTTC	CASSRQVSGSEQYF
many	TRBV12-5	TRBJ1-4	.	TGTGCTAGTGGGACCACCGAAATCTACTCGGAAAAACTGTTTTTT	CASGTTEIYSEKLFF
many	TRBV6-1	TRBJ2-7	TRBD1	TGTGCCAGCAGTGGATCCGGGACAGGGACCTACGAGCAGTACTTC	CASSGSGTGTYEQYF
many	TRBV29-1	TRBJ1-2	TRBD1	TGCAGCCTGGGACAGGGGGCGGGAGGCTACACCTTC	CSLGQGAGGYTF
many	TRBV20-1	TRBJ2-7	TRBD1	TGCAGTGCTATTCCCAGGGGGTTAACCTACGAGCAGTACTTC	CSAIPRGLTYEQYF
many	TRBV2	TRBJ2-1	TRBD2	TGTGCCAGCAAACTAGCGGGAGTTTACAATGAGCAGTTCTTC	CASKLAGVYNEQFF
many	TRBV28	TRBJ1-5	.	TGTGCCAGCAGTTCGTGGACAGTCCTATATAGCAATCAGCCCCAGCATTTT	CASSSWTVLYSNQPQHF
many	TRBV14	TRBJ2-7	.	TGTGCCAGCAGCCAAGCGGGGACGGTATACCGCGAGCAGTACTTC	CASSQAGTVYREQYF
.	TRBV30	TRBJ1-6	.	TGTGCCTGGAGTACCTGGACAGACCGGAGCTCCTATAATTCACCCCTCCACTTT	CAWSTWTDRSSYNSPLHF
many	TRBV30	TRBJ1-3	.	TGTGCCTGGAGTCCCGGAAACACCATATATTTT	CAWSPGNTIYF
many	TRBV20-1	TRBJ1-2	TRBD1	TGCAGTGCAGACCGCCAGGGGGCGATTTATGGCTACACCTTC	CSADRQGAIYGYTF
few	TRBV4-1	TRBJ2-3	.	TGCGCCAGCAGCCAAGAACTGCGAGATACGCAGTATTTT	CASSQELRDTQYF
many	TRBV7-9	TRBJ2-1	.	TGTGCCAGCAGCACAGGGACCCAACGTGAGCAGTTCTTC	CASSTGTQREQFF
few	TRBV3-1	TRBJ2-1	.	TGTGCCAGCAGCCAAGGAGCGGACATTTCCTACAATGAGCAGTTCTTC	CASSQGADISYNEQFF
.	TRBV27	TRBJ2-5	.	TGTGCCAGCAGTTCGGTGGATGGGACCCAGCACTTC	CASSSVDGTQHF
few	TRBV12-3/TRBV12-4	TRBJ2-2	TRBD2	TGTGCCAGCAGTTCACCTCTAGGAGGGACTAGAGGGACCGGGGAGCTGTTTTTT	CASSSPLGGTRGTGELFF
few	TRBV30	TRBJ2-3	.	TGTGCCTGGAGTAGCGGGCTTAGCACAGATACGCAGTATTTT	CAWSSGLSTDTQYF
many	TRBV12-3/TRBV12-4	TRBJ1-1	.	TGTGCCAGCAGTTTACAAGGATGGGACACTGAAGCTTTCTTT	CASSLQGWDTEAFF
many	TRBV2	TRBJ2-3	TRBD2	TGTGCCAGCAGTGGGAATAAGCGGGAGATGGGAGATACGCAGTATTTT	CASSGNKREMGDTQYF
.	TRBV5-5	TRBJ2-7	TRBD2	TGTGCCAGCAGCTTGGGTATTAGCGGGTCCTACGAGCAGTACTTC	CASSLGISGSYEQYF
many	TRBV6-5	TRBJ1-1	.	TGTGCCAGCAGTTACTCGACCCTCTTTGGGGGAGCCACTGAAGCTTTCTTT	CASSYSTLFGGATEAFF
many	TRBV20-1	TRBJ2-7	TRBD1	TGCAGTGCTAGACGTCCGGGACAGGGTTACGAGCAGTACTTC	CSARRPGQGYEQYF
many	TRBV6-1	TRBJ1-4	TRBD1	TGTGCCAGCAGTGAAGCCCAGGGGGTTAGTGAAAAACTGTTTTTT	CASSEAQGVSEKLFF
.	TRBV19	TRBJ2-1	TRBD2	TGTGCCAGTAGCCCCAGCAGCGGGAGTTTTGATGAGCAGTTCTTC	CASSPSSGSFDEQFF
many	TRBV10-3	TRBJ2-1	TRBD2	TGTGCCATCAGTGAAAGGAGCGGACTAGCGGGAGTTAATGAGCAGTTCTTC	CAISERSGLAGVNEQFF
many	TRBV9	TRBJ2-3	TRBD2	TGTGCCAGCAGCGCCTTAGCGGGAGTGGGCACAGATACGCAGTATTTT	CASSALAGVGTDTQYF
.	TRBV5-6	TRBJ1-1	TRBD1	TGTGCCAGCAGCGGCGACAGGGCCTTGAACACTGAAGCTTTCTTT	CASSGDRALNTEAFF
many	TRBV24-1	TRBJ2-2	TRBD2	TGTGCCACCAGTGATCCCCAGGGTCCGGGACTACCTGACACCGGGGAGCTGTTTTTT	CATSDPQGPGLPDTGELFF
.	TRBV5-1	TRBJ1-2	.	TGCGCCAGCAGGGAGGACGGAGCTAACTATGGCTACACCTTC	CASREDGANYGYTF
many	TRBV28	TRBJ2-7	TRBD1	TGTGCCAGCCGGACAGGGATCAACGAGCAGTACTTC	CASRTGINEQYF
many	TRBV27	TRBJ1-1	.	TGTGCCAGCTCCGAGCCTTATCCTGAAGCTTTCTTT	CASSEPYPEAFF
many	TRBV28	TRBJ1-1	TRBD1	TGTGCCAGCAGTTTAGATACCGGGACAGGGGGCAATCTGGGGTACACTGAAGCTTTCTTT	CASSLDTGTGGNLGYTEAFF
many	TRBV10-3	TRBJ2-7	TRBD1	TGTGCCACATCCACTCAGGGGGCGCCGTCCTACGAGCAGTACTTC	CATSTQGAPSYEQYF
few	TRBV6-6	TRBJ1-1	.	TGTGCCAGCAGTTACGCAGCGGGGGTGGCTTTCTTT	CASSYAAGVAFF